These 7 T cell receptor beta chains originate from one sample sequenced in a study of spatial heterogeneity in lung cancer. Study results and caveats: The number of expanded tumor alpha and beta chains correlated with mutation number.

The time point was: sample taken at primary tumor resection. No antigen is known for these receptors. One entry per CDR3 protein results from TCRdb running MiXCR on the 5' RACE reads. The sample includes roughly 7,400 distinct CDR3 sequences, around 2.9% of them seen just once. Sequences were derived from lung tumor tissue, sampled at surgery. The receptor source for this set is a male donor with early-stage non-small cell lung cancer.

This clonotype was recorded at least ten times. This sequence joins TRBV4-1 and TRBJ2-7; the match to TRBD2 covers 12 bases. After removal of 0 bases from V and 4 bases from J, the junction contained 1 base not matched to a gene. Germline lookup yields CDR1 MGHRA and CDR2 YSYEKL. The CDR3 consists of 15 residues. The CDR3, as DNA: TGCGCCAGCAGCCAAGATACTAGCGGGAGGTACGAGCAGTACTTC. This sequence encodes CASSQDTSGRYEQYF.

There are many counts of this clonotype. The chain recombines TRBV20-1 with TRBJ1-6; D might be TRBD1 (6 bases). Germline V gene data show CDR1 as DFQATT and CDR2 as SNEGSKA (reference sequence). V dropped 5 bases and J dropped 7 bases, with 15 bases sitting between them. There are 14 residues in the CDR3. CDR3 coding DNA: TGCAGTGCTCCCGTGGGGACAAGGAATTCACCCCTCCACTTT. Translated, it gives CSAPVGTRNSPLHF.

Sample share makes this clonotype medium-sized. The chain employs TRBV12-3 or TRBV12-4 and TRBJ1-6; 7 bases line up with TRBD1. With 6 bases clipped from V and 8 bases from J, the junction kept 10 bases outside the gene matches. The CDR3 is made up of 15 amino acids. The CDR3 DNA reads TGTGCCAGCAGCCTCCGCCGGGACAGTCATTCACCCCTCCACTTT. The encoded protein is CASSLRRDSHSPLHF.

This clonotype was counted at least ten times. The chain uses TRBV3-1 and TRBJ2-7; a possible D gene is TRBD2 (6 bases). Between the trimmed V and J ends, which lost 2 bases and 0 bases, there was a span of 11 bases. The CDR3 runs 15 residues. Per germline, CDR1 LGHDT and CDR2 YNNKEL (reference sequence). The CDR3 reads CASSQKAGPSYEQYF. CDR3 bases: TGTGCCAGCAGCCAAAAAGCGGGCCCCTCCTACGAGCAGTACTTC.

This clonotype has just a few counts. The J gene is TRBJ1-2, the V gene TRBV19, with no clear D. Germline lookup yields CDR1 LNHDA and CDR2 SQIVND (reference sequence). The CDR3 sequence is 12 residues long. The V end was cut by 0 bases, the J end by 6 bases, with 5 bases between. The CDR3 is CASSIEPDGYTF. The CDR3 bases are TGTGCCAGTAGTATAGAACCGGATGGCTACACCTTC.

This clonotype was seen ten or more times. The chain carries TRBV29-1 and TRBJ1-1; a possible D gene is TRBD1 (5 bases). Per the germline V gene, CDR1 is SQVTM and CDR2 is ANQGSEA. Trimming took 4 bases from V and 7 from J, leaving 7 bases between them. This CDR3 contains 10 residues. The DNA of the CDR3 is TGCAGCGTTGGGGGGAATGAAGCTTTCTTT. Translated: CSVGGNEAFF.

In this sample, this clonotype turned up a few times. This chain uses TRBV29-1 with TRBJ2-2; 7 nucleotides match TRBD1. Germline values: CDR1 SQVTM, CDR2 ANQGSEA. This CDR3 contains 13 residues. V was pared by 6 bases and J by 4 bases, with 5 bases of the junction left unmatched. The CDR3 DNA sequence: TGCAGCGTCGCACAGGGGAGCACCGGGGAGCTGTTTTTT. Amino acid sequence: CSVAQGSTGELFF.